The entry below describes one T cell receptor beta chain. The data originate from a study of blood T cell repertoires in COVID-19. Study as a whole: Italy, Spain and the United States were the sources of the convalescent and acute COVID-19 samples.

Authors' processing steps: From reference gene primer amplification, estimates of nucleated cell counts were derived. The data were produced by immunoSEQ multiplex PCR, yet TCRdb's version contains in-frame clones alone and is incomplete. The V and J calls and clone size were taken over from that table, and D and trimming were inferred from the DNA. The data contain approximately 140,000 clones, 85% to 90% of them singletons. The origin of this receptor is a woman in her fifties or sixties with acute or convalescent COVID-19. Sequencing was carried out using peripheral blood.

The CDR3 is CASSLARSGGEKLFF. In DNA form, the CDR3 reads TGTGCCAGCAGCTTAGCCAGGTCGGGCGGGGAAAAACTGTTTTTT. This chain uses TRBV7-9 with TRBJ1-4; D unresolved. CDR3 length: 15 residues. Trimming pared 0 bases from V and 8 bases from J, leaving 13 bases between. The germline V gene encodes CDR1 SEHNR and CDR2 FQNEAQ (reference sequence).